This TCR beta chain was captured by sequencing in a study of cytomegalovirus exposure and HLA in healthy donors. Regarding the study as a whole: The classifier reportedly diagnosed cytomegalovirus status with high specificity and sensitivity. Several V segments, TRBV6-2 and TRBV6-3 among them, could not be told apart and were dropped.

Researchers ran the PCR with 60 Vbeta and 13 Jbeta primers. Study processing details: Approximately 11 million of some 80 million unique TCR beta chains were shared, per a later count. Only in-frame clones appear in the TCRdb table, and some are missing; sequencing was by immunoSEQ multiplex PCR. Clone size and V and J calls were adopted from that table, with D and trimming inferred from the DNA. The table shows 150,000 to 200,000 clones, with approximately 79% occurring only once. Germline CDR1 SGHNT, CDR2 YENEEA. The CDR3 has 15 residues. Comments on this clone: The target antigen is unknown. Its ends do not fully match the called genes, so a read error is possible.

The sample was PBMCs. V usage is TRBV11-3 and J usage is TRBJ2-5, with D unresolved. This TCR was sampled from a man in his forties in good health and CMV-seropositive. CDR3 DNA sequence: TGTGCCAGCAGCTTAGGTCTATCCGCCCGAGAGGCCCAGTACTTC. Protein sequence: CASSLGLSAREAQYF.